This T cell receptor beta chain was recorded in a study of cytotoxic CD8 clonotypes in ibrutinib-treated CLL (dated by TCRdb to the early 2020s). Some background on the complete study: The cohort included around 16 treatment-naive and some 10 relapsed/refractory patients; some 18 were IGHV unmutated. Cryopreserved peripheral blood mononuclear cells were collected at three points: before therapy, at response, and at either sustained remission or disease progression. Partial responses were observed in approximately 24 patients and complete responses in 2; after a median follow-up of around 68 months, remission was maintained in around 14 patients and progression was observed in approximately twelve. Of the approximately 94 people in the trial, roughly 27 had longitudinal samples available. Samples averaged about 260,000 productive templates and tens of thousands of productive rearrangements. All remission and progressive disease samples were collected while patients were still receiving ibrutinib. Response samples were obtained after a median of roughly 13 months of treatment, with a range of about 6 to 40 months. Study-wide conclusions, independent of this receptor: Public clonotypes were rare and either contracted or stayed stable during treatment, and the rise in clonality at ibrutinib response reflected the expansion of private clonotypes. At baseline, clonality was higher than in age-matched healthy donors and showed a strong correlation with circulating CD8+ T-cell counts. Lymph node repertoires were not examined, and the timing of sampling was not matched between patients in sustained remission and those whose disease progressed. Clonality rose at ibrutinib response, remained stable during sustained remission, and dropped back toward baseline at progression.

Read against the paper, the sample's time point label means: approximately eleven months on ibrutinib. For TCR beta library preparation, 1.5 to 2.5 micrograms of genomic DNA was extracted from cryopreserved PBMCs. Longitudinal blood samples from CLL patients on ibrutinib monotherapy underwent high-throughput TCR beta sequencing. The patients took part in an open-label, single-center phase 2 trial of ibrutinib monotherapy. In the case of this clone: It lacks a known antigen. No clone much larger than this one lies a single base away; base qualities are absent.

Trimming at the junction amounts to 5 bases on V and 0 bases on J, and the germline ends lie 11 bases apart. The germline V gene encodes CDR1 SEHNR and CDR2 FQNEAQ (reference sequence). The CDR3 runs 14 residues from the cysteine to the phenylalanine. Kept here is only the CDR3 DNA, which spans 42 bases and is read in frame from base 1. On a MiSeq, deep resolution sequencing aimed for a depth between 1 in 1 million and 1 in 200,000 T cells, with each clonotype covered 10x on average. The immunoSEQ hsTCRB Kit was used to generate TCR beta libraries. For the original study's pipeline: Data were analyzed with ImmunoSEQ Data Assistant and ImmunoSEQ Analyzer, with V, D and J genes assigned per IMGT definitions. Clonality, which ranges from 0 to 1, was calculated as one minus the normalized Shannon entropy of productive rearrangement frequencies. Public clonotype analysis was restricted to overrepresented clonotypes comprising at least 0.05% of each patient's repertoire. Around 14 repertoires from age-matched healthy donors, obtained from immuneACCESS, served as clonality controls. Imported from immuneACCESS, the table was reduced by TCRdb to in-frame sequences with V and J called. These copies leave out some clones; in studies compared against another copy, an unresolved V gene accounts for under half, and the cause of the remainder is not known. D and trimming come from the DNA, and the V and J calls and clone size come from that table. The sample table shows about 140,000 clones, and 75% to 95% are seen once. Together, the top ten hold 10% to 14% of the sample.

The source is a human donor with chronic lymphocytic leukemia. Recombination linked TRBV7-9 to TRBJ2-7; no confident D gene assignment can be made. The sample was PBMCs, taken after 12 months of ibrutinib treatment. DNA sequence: TGTGCCAGCAGCAACAGACAAGACTCCTACGAGCAGTACTTC. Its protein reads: CASSNRQDSYEQYF.